This entry describes one T cell receptor (beta chain). Its specificity is unknown. Germline CDR1 SGHDT, CDR2 YYEEEE. The junction had 7 bases not matched to a gene; V was cut back by 4 bases and J by 1 base. The CDR3 spans 16 residues. The entry originates in a study of cytomegalovirus exposure and HLA in healthy donors. Study-level information: Membership in the Caucasian-associated ancestry cluster was found for around four fifths of roughly 360 genotyped donors. Points from the study as a whole: Some V segments could not be told apart, so they were left out, TRBV6-2 and TRBV6-3 among them. Later analysis identified over 15,000 TCR beta sequences associated with HLA alleles, using a false discovery rate threshold of 0.05.

Use of 60 Vbeta and 13 Jbeta primers characterized the PCR. Libraries were prepared by immunoSEQ multiplex PCR; TCRdb keeps only in-frame clonotypes and omits some of them. Altogether under 200,000 clones are present, over 9.5% being singletons, with the ten largest covering 7.8%. The chain joins TRBV5-6 to TRBJ2-3; 9 positions match TRBD2. The sequenced sample was PBMCs. The clonotype was recovered from a man between 45 and 60 years old in good health and CMV-seropositive. Here the CDR3 DNA reads TGTGCCAGCAGCGCTCGCCCTAGCGGGGGCACAGATACGCAGTATTTT. This gives the protein CASSARPSGGTDTQYF.